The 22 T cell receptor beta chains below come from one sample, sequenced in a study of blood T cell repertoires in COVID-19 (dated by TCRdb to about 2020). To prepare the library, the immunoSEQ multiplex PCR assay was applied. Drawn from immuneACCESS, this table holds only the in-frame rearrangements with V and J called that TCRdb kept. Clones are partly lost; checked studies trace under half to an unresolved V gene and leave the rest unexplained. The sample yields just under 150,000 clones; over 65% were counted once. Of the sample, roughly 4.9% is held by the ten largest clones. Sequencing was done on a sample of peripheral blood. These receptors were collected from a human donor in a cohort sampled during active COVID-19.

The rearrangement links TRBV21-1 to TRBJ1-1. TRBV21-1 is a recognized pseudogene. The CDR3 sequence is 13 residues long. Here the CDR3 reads CASSNYMNTEAFF. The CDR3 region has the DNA TGTGCCAGCAGCAATTATATGAACACTGAAGCTTTCTTT.

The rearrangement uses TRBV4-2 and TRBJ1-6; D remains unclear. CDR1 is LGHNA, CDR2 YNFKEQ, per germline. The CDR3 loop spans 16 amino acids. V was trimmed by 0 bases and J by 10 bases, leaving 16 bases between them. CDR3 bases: TGTGCCAGCAGCCAAGATTTAGCGATGTCCGGGTCACCCCTCCACTTT. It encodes CASSQDLAMSGSPLHF.

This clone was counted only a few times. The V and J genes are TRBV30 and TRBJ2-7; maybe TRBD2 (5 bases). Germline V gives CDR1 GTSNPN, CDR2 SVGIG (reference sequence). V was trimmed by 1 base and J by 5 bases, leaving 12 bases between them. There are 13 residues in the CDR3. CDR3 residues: CAWSGVWGDEQYF. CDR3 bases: TGTGCCTGGAGTGGGGTATGGGGAGACGAGCAGTACTTC. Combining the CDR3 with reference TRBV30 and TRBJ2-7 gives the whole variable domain SQTIHQWPATLVQPVGSPLSLECTVEGTSNPNLYWYRQAAGRGLQLLFYSVGIGQISSEVPQNLSASRPQDRQFILSSKKLLLSDSGFYLCAWSGVWGDEQYFGPGTRLTVT.

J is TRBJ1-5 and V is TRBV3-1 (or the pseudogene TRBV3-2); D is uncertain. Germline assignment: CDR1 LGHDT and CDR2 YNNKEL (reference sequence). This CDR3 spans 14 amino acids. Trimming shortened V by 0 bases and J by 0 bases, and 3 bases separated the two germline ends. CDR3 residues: CASSQEYSNQPQHF. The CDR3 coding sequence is TGTGCCAGCAGCCAAGAATATAGCAATCAGCCCCAGCATTTT.

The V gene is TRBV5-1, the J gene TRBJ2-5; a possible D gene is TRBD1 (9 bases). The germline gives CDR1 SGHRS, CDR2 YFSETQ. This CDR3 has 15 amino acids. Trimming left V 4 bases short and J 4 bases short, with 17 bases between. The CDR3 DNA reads TGCGCCAGCAGCGGGGTAGCGGGACAGGGAGAGACCCAGTACTTC. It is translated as CASSGVAGQGETQYF.

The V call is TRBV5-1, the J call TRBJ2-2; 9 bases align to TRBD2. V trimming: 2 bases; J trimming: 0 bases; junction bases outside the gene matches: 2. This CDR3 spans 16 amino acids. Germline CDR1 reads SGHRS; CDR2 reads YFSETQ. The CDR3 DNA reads TGCGCCAGCAGCTTCATAGCGGGGGCGAACACCGGGGAGCTGTTTTTT. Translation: CASSFIAGANTGELFF.

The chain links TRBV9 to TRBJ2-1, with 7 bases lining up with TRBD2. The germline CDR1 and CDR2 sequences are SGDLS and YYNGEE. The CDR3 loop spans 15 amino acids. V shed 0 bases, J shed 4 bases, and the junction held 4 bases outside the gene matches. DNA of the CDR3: TGTGCCAGCAGCGTAGGAGCGGGGTCGTACAATGAGCAGTTCTTC. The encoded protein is CASSVGAGSYNEQFF.

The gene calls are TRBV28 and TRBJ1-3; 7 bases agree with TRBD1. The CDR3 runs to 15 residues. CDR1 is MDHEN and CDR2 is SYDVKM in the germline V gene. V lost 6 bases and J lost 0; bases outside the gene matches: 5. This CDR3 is CASRAQGGSGNTIYF. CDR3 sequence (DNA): TGTGCCAGCAGGGCTCAGGGGGGCTCTGGAAACACCATATATTTT.

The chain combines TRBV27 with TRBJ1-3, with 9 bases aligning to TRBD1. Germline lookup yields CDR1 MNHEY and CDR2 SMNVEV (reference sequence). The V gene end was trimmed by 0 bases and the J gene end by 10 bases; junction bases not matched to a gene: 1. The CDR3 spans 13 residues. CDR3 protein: CASSLSTGGTIYF. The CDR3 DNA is TGTGCCAGCAGTTTATCGACAGGGGGAACCATATATTTT.

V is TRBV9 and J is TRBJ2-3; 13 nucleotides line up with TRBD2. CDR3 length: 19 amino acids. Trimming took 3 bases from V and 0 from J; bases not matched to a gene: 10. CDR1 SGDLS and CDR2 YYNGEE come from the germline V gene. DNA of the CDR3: TGTGCCAGCAGCGGAAGGACTAGCGGGGGTCACGCGAGCACAGATACGCAGTATTTT. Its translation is CASSGRTSGGHASTDTQYF.

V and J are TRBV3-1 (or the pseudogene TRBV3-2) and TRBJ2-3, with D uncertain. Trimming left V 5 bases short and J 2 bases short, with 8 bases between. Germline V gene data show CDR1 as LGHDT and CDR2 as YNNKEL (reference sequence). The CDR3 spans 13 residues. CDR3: CASSTHHTDTQYF. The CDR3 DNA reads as TGTGCCAGCAGCACACACCACACAGATACGCAGTATTTT.

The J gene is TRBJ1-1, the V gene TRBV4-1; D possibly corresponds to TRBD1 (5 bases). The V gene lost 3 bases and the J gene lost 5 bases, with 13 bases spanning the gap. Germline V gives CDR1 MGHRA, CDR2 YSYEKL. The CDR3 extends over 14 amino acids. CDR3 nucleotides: TGCGCCAGCAGCCAGCAGGGCCGAAGAACTGAAGCTTTCTTT. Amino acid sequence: CASSQQGRRTEAFF.

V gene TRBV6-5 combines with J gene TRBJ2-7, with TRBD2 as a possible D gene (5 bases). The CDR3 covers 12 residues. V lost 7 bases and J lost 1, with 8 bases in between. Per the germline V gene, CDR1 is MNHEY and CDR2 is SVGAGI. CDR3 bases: TGTGCCAGCATGCTAGCATCCTACGAGCAGTACGTC. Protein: CASMLASYEQYV.

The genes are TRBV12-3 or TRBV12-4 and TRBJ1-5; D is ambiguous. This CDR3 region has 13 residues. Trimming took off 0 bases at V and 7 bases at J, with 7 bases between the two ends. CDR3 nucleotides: TGTGCCAGCAGTTTAGCACAGCAACAGCCCCAGCATTTT. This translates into CASSLAQQQPQHF.

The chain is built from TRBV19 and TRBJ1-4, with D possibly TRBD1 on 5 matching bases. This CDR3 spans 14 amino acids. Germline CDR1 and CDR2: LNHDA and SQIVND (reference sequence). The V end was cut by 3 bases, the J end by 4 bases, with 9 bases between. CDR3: CASSIGQGNEKLFF. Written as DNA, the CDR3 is TGTGCCAGTAGTATCGGCCAGGGTAATGAAAAACTGTTTTTT.

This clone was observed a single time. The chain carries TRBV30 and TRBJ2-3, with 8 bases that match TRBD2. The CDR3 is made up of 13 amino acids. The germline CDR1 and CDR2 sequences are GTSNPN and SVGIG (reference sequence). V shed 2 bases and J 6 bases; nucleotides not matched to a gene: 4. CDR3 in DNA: TGTGCCTGGAGTCCGTCGGGAGGGGATACGCAGTATTTT. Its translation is CAWSPSGGDTQYF. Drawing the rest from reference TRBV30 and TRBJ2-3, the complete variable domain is SQTIHQWPATLVQPVGSPLSLECTVEGTSNPNLYWYRQAAGRGLQLLFYSVGIGQISSEVPQNLSASRPQDRQFILSSKKLLLSDSGFYLCAWSPSGGDTQYFGPGTRLTVL.

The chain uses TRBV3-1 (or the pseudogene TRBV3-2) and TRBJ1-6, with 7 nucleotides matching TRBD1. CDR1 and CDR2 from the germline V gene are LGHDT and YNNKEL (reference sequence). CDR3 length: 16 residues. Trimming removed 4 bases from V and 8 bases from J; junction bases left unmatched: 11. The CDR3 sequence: CASSRTTGSSDSPLHF. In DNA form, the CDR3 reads TGTGCCAGCAGCCGAACGACAGGGAGTTCCGATTCACCCCTCCACTTT.

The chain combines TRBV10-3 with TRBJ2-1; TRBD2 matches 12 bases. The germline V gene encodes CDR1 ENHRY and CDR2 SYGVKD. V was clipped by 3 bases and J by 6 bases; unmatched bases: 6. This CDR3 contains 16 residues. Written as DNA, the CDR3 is TGTGCCATCAGTGATCAGACTAGCGGGAGTGGCAATGAGCAGTTCTTC. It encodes CAISDQTSGSGNEQFF.

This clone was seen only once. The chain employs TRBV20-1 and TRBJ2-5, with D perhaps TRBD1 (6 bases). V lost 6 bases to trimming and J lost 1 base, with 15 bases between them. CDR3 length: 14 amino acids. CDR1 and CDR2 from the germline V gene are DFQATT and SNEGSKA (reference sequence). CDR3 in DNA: TGCAGTGCGAGTAACAGGGTCCTCCAAGAGACCCAGTACTTC. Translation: CSASNRVLQETQYF.

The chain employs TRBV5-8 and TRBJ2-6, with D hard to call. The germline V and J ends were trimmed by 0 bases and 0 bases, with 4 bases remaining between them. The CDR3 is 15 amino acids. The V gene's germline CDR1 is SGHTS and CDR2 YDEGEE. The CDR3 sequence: CASSLDISGANVLTF. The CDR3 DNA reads TGTGCCAGCAGCTTGGACATCTCTGGGGCCAACGTCCTGACTTTC.

CDR3 DNA sequence: TGTGCCAGCAGCCAGGGACTAGCGGGAGGGCATGAGCAGTTCTTC. This codes for CASSQGLAGGHEQFF. This rearrangement joins TRBV7-9 to TRBJ2-1, with 16 bases matching TRBD2. With V trimmed by 5 bases and J by 8 bases, 3 bases remained unmatched. The germline CDR1 and CDR2 sequences are SEHNR and FQNEAQ (reference sequence). The CDR3 is 15 amino acids.

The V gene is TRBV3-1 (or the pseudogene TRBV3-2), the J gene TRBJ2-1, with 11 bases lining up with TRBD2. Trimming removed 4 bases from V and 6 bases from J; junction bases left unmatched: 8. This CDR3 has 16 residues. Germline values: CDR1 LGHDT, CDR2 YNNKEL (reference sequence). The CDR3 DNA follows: TGTGCCAGCAGCCCAGCCGGGACTAGCGGAACCAATGAGCAGTTCTTC. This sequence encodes CASSPAGTSGTNEQFF.